The sequence of this T cell receptor (beta chain) was determined in a study of blood T cell repertoires in COVID-19. At the level of the study: Italy, Spain and the United States were the sources of the convalescent and acute COVID-19 samples. The analysed material was cDNA or gDNA that came from T cells, B-cell-depleted T cells, or PBMCs.

Clones were read by immunoSEQ multiplex PCR, and TCRdb kept only the in-frame ones, dropping some. The profile shows roughly 230,000 clones, about 85% of them singletons. V lost 4 bases, J lost 5 bases, and 15 bases lay in between. Germline V CDR1 and CDR2: SGHRS, YFSETQ. CDR3 size: 14 residues. Sequencing was performed on peripheral blood. The source of this sequence is an elderly woman with acute or convalescent COVID-19. V gene TRBV5-1 combines with J gene TRBJ2-5; TRBD1 might be the D (6 bases). Here the CDR3 DNA reads TGCGCCAGCAGCGATCAGGGGTTGGGGGAGACCCAGTACTTC. This gives the protein CASSDQGLGETQYF.